Below are 15 T cell receptor beta chains sequenced from a single sample in a study of CD8 T cells in ankylosing spondylitis. Using its own MiXCR run on the 5' RACE reads, TCRdb lists one record per CDR3 protein. The table records roughly 200,000 distinct CDR3 sequences, around 13% of them present only once. Sequenced: blood, either unsorted or a sorted T cell fraction (not recorded which). These TCRs come from a male donor with ankylosing spondylitis or in good health (not recorded which).

This clonotype was detected a few times. The V call is TRBV7-9, the J call TRBJ1-2, with TRBD1 as a possible D gene (6 bases). Germline assignment: CDR1 SEHNR and CDR2 FQNEAQ (reference sequence). CDR3 length: 12 amino acids. Deletions cut 4 bases from V and 10 bases from J, with 13 bases between. The CDR3 reads CASSSADRTYTF. CDR3 sequence (DNA): TGTGCCAGCAGCTCCGCCGACAGGACCTACACCTTC.

The chain links TRBV10-3 to TRBJ1-5, with 10 bases matching TRBD1. Germline CDR1 is ENHRY and CDR2 is SYGVKD. The junction had 7 bases not matched to a gene; V was cut back by 3 bases and J by 5 bases. The CDR3 has 16 residues. CDR3 sequence: CAISDPTGGTDQPQHF. CDR3 bases: TGTGCCATCAGTGACCCGACAGGGGGCACGGATCAGCCCCAGCATTTT.

This clonotype was counted ten times or more. This chain links TRBV10-3 with TRBJ2-7; tentative D call: TRBD2 (5 bases). Looked up from germline, CDR1 is ENHRY and CDR2 is SYGVKD. The CDR3 runs 14 residues. With 10 bases removed from V and 4 bases from J, the gap between germline ends came to 20 bases. The CDR3 here is CATQSEAALYEQYF. Written as DNA, the CDR3 is TGTGCCACCCAGTCGGAGGCCGCCTTGTACGAGCAGTACTTC.

This clonotype was observed a few times. This rearrangement joins TRBV5-1 to TRBJ1-4; TRBD1 agrees at 7 bases. This CDR3 spans 15 amino acids. Germline V gene sequence: CDR1 SGHRS, CDR2 YFSETQ. J was trimmed by 6 bases and V by 2 bases; bases with no gene match: 7. CDR3 in amino acids: CASSLYRGKDEKLFF. The CDR3, as DNA: TGCGCCAGCAGCTTATACAGGGGCAAGGATGAAAAACTGTTTTTT.

In its sample, this clonotype was seen a few times. V and J are TRBV7-9 and TRBJ2-7, with D possibly matching TRBD2 (6 bases). The CDR3 contains 15 residues. Trimming pared 5 bases from V and 0 bases from J, leaving 14 bases between. Per the germline V gene, CDR1 is SEHNR and CDR2 is FQNEAQ (reference sequence). The CDR3 DNA follows: TGTGCCAGCAGCCTCGGGGGTTATAGCTCCTACGAGCAGTACTTC. It translates to CASSLGGYSSYEQYF.

Many counts were recorded for this clonotype. The chain is built from TRBV6-1 and TRBJ2-1; 14 positions agree with TRBD2. Trimming took 6 bases from V and 2 from J; bases not matched to a gene: 3. There are 16 residues in the CDR3. The germline V gene encodes CDR1 MNHNS and CDR2 SASEGT. CDR3 nucleotides: TGTGCCAGCAGGTCGACTAGCGGGAGGGCCTACAATGAGCAGTTCTTC. Encoded protein: CASRSTSGRAYNEQFF.

This rearrangement joins TRBV3-1 to TRBJ2-4; 10 bases align to TRBD2. V lost 11 bases and J lost 1; bases outside the gene matches: 14. Per the germline V gene, CDR1 is LGHDT and CDR2 is YNNKEL (reference sequence). This CDR3 is 17 amino acids long. Here the CDR3 reads CASLSSGSVGAKNIQYF. CDR3 DNA: TGTGCCTCCTTGTCTAGCGGGAGTGTTGGGGCCAAAAACATTCAGTACTTC.

As for this clonotype: A much bigger clone sits one base away, suggesting this may be a read error. The J gene is TRBJ1-4, the V gene TRBV12-3 or TRBV12-4; the D is unclear. The CDR3 totals 11 residues. V shed 5 bases and J shed 5 bases, with 3 bases lying between them. CDR3 sequence reads: CASSQNEKLFF. The CDR3 DNA sequence: TGTGCCAGCAGTCAAAATGAAAAACTGTTTTTT.

The chain employs TRBV6-2 or TRBV6-3 and TRBJ2-7, with D unclear. This CDR3 comprises 13 residues. Per the germline V gene, CDR1 is MNHEY and CDR2 is SVGEGT. V was pared by 7 bases and J by 5 bases, with 15 bases between. The DNA for the CDR3 is TGTGCCAGCAACCCCACCTTAGTACACGAGCAGTACTTC. Residues: CASNPTLVHEQYF.

Only a few counts were recorded for this clonotype. The rearrangement joins TRBV12-3 or TRBV12-4 to TRBJ2-1; D ambiguous. The CDR3 extends over 14 amino acids. The ends were cut back, 4 bases at V and 7 bases at J, with 14 bases in the middle. CDR3 loop: CASSYPPPTNEQFF. In DNA, the CDR3 is TGTGCCAGCAGTTATCCACCTCCAACTAATGAGCAGTTCTTC.

This clonotype was seen a handful of times. This chain links TRBV4-1 with TRBJ1-5; the match to TRBD1 covers 7 bases. This CDR3 spans 16 amino acids. The germline V gene encodes CDR1 MGHRA and CDR2 YSYEKL. With 3 bases clipped from V and 1 base from J, the junction kept 6 bases outside the gene matches. The CDR3 sequence is CASSHVPGQSNQPQHF. The CDR3 DNA reads TGCGCCAGCAGCCACGTCCCGGGACAGAGCAATCAGCCCCAGCATTTT.

A few counts support this clonotype. The rearrangement joins TRBV11-3 to TRBJ2-7; 7 nucleotides line up with TRBD1. CDR3 length: 13 amino acids. The ends lost 3 bases at V and 9 bases at J; junction bases unmatched: 8. Germline CDR1 and CDR2: SGHNT and YENEEA. CDR3: CASSLGTGDLQYF. The CDR3 region has the DNA TGTGCCAGCAGCTTGGGCACAGGGGATTTGCAGTACTTC.

The chain is built from TRBV12-3 or TRBV12-4 and TRBJ2-7; D is undetermined. V was trimmed by 0 bases and J by 0 bases, leaving 9 bases between them. The CDR3 totals 15 residues. As DNA, the CDR3 is TGTGCCAGCAGTTTAGCGTCGGCAGTCTCCTACGAGCAGTACTTC. Protein product: CASSLASAVSYEQYF.

This clonotype has a handful of counts. The V and J genes are TRBV7-9 and TRBJ2-3; D is uncertain. The germline gives CDR1 SEHNR, CDR2 FQNEAQ (reference sequence). The CDR3 extends over 14 amino acids. Between the trimmed V and J ends, which lost 5 bases and 4 bases, there was a span of 13 bases. CDR3 in amino acids: CASSVEPFPDTQYF. The CDR3 bases are TGTGCCAGCAGCGTTGAGCCTTTCCCAGATACGCAGTATTTT.

This clonotype was picked up many times. This chain uses TRBV12-3 or TRBV12-4 with TRBJ2-7, with 11 bases lining up with TRBD2. The CDR3 extends over 14 amino acids. The junction had 5 bases not matched to a gene; V was cut back by 6 bases and J by 4 bases. CDR3 nucleotides: TGTGCCAGCAGCCTGGGACTAGCGGTGTACGAGCAGTACTTC. The encoded protein is CASSLGLAVYEQYF.